These T cell receptor beta chains were read from a single sample in a study of T cell responses to AZD1222 COVID-19 vaccine. Assay used: immunoSEQ multiplex PCR; TCRdb lists only in-frame clones, some missing. This table holds tens of thousands of clones, about 92% found once. The input for sequencing was peripheral blood, taken 28 days after the second AZD1222 dose. The receptors were gathered from an adult who received the AZD1222 COVID-19 vaccine. CDR3s include the opening cysteine and the closing phenylalanine or tryptophan. A D gene is named only where the DNA matches it firmly. A clone size is listed for some rows: how often the clone was seen (once, few, many), or a class if it is expanded.

medium-sized	TRBJ2-1	TRBD1	TRBV13	TGTGCCAGCAGGCCCCCTAACAGGGGCAATGAGCAGTTCTTC	CASRPPNRGNEQFF
NA	TRBJ2-7	TRBD2	TRBV5-4	TGTGCCAGCAGCAACACCGGGACTAGCGGGAGTTACGAGCAGTACTTC	CASSNTGTSGSYEQYF
NA	TRBJ1-2	NA	TRBV5-4	TGTGCCAGCAGCTTGGTGTCAGACTATGGCTACACCTTC	CASSLVSDYGYTF
NA	TRBJ1-5	NA	TRBV5-4	TGTGCCAGCAGCCGGACGCCAGGTGATAGCAATCAGCCCCAGCATTTT	CASSRTPGDSNQPQHF
NA	TRBJ1-5	NA	TRBV28	TGTGCCAGCAGCGGCGCGGATGGGGGCAATCAGCCCCAGCATTTT	CASSGADGGNQPQHF
NA	TRBJ2-5	NA	TRBV4-2	TGTGCCAGCAGCCAAGATCAGAGACGGGCTGGAGAGACCCAGTACTTC	CASSQDQRRAGETQYF
NA	TRBJ2-7	TRBD2	TRBV28	TGTGCCAGCAGCCCCTCCCTAGGTAGCGGGAGCTCCTACGAGCAGTACTTC	CASSPSLGSGSSYEQYF
NA	TRBJ1-5	NA	TRBV28	TGTGCCAGCAGTTTAGTTTGGGGAGCTTTCGCTTTT	CASSLVWGAFAF
few	TRBJ1-5	NA	TRBV12-3/TRBV12-4	TGTGCCAGCAGTTTGGTGGGTCAGCCCCAGCATTTT	CASSLVGQPQHF
NA	TRBJ2-7	NA	TRBV21-1	TGTGCCAGCAGCAAATCGGTGGGACTAGCGTGGGAGCAGTACTTC	CASSKSVGLAWEQYF
NA	TRBJ2-2	NA	TRBV19	TGTGCCAGTAGGGCGGGGAACCTGAACACCGGGGAGCTGTTTTTT	CASRAGNLNTGELFF
NA	TRBJ2-3	TRBD1	TRBV11-2	TGTGCCAGCAGCTGGGGACAGACCCGCACAGATACGCAGTATTTT	CASSWGQTRTDTQYF
once	TRBJ1-2	NA	TRBV19	TGTGCCAGTAGTACCTCGACCCGGGATGGCTACACCTTC	CASSTSTRDGYTF
NA	TRBJ2-1	NA	TRBV4-3	TGCGCCAGCAGCCAAGATGGCTGGGTGGGTGAGCAGTTCTTC	CASSQDGWVGEQFF
NA	TRBJ1-2	NA	TRBV21-1	NA	CASSNWGAGSRYGYTF
NA	TRBJ1-1	NA	TRBV7-3	TGTGCCAGCAGCTTTGGGGGGACGAACACTGAAGCTTTCTTT	CASSFGGTNTEAFF
NA	TRBJ2-5	TRBD1	TRBV9	TGTGCCAGCAACCCCGGGACAGGGCCCCAAGAGACCCAGTACTTC	CASNPGTGPQETQYF
once	TRBJ2-1	NA	TRBV18	TGTGCCAGCTCACGCCTAGCGATGAGCTCCTACAATGAGCAGTTCTTC	CASSRLAMSSYNEQFF
once	TRBJ2-5	NA	TRBV9	TGTGCCAGCAGCGTCCTGGGACTTCCCCCGCGGGGAGAGACCCAGTACTTC	CASSVLGLPPRGETQYF
NA	TRBJ1-2	NA	TRBV5-6	TGTGCCAGCAGCCCCGGTCGGGTTGGGGGCTACACCTTC	CASSPGRVGGYTF
NA	TRBJ2-7	NA	TRBV9	TGTGCCAGCAGTAGACAGCACAGTAGCTCCTACGAGCAGTACTTC	CASSRQHSSSYEQYF
NA	TRBJ1-2	NA	TRBV28	TGTGCCAGCAGTTTGGTGGGGAAGGGCTATGGCTACACCTTC	CASSLVGKGYGYTF
NA	TRBJ1-4	NA	TRBV3-1/TRBV3-2	TGTGCCAGCAGCCAAACAGGGTTAAGGGAAAAACTGTTTTTT	CASSQTGLREKLFF
NA	TRBJ1-2	NA	TRBV7-2	TGTGCCAGCAGCTTTGAGACGGGCCAGATCTATGGCTACACCTTC	CASSFETGQIYGYTF
NA	TRBJ2-3	NA	TRBV28	TGTGCCAGTTCCGCCGCCAGGCGGAGTATTGGTACGCAGTATTTT	CASSAARRSIGTQYF
NA	TRBJ1-4	NA	TRBV4-3	TGCGCCAGCAGCCAAGACCCCCGGCAGGGTGAAAAACTGTTTTTT	CASSQDPRQGEKLFF
NA	TRBJ1-4	NA	TRBV18	TGTGCCAGCTCACCACCGGCCGCAACTAATGAAAAACTGTTTTTT	CASSPPAATNEKLFF